Each of the 4 T cell receptor beta chains below was sequenced from the same sample in a study of blood T cells in healthy people across ages. Using a J-beta primer mix together with a sample-barcoded 5' primer, a second PCR was run for about 7 to 12 cycles. TCRdb reanalysed the 5' RACE reads using MiXCR and keeps one entry per CDR3 protein. Of 730,000 or so distinct CDR3 sequences listed, around 40% were seen once; the top ten hold 20% to 25%. Input material: blood. These receptors were taken from a woman aged 55-75 years in good health.

This clonotype was observed many times. The chain links TRBV2 to TRBJ2-1, with TRBD1 identical over 9 bases. Unmatched junction bases numbered 4, after V lost 4 bases and J lost 12 bases. The CDR3 spans 12 residues. Germline V CDR1 and CDR2: SNHLY, FYNNEI. The CDR3 loop is CASSGTDRGQFF. The CDR3, as DNA: TGTGCCAGCAGTGGTACGGACAGGGGGCAGTTCTTC.

This clonotype was detected ten times or more. The chain recombines TRBV13 with TRBJ2-5, with 8 bases matching TRBD1. Germline V CDR1 and CDR2: PRHDT, FYEKMQ (reference sequence). The CDR3 consists of 15 residues. The J segment lost 1 base and the V segment lost 1 base, leaving 2 bases of the junction unmatched. The chain's CDR3 is CASSLAQGAQETQYF. DNA of the CDR3: TGTGCCAGCAGCTTAGCGCAGGGGGCCCAAGAGACCCAGTACTTC. Variable domain in full (rest from reference TRBV13 and TRBJ2-5): AAGVIQSPRHLIKEKRETATLKCYPIPRHDTVYWYQQGPGQDPQFLISFYEKMQSDKGSIPDRFSAQQFSDYHSELNMSSLELGDSALYFCASSLAQGAQETQYFGPGTRLLVL.

The chain combines TRBV4-1 with TRBJ2-7; D unresolved. The CDR3 loop spans 14 amino acids. Germline lookup yields CDR1 MGHRA and CDR2 YSYEKL. V lost 1 base to trimming and J lost 7 bases, with 14 bases between them. In DNA form, the CDR3 reads TGCGCCAGCAGCCAAGGCCTGTTGAGCCCAGAGCAGTACTTC. It codes for CASSQGLLSPEQYF.

Note on this clonotype: This clone may be a read error of a much larger clone one base away. The chain is built from TRBV5-6 and TRBJ2-7, with 7 positions matching TRBD1. J lost 5 bases, V lost 4 bases, and 15 bases had no gene match. Germline V gene sequence: CDR1 SGHDT, CDR2 YYEEEE. CDR3 size: 16 residues. The CDR3 here is CASSPRPDRVDHEQYF. In DNA, the CDR3 is TGTGCCAGCAGCCCACGGCCCGACAGGGTGGACCACGAGCAGTACTTC.